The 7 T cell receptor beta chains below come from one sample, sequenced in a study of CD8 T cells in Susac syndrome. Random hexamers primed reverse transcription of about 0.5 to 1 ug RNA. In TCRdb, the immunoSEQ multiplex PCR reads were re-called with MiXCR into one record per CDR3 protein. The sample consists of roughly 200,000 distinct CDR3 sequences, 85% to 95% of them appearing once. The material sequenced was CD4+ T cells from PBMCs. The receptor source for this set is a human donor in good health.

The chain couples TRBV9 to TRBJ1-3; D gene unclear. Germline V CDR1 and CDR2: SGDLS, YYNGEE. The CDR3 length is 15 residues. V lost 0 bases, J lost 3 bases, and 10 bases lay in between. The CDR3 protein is CASSVAPSVGNTIYF. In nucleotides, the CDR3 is TGTGCCAGCAGCGTAGCCCCCTCGGTTGGAAACACCATATATTTT.

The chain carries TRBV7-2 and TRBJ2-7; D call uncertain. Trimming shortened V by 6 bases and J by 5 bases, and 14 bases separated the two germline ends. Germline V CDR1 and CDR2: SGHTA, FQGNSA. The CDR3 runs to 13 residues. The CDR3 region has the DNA TGTGCCAGCAGGTCCACGGGTCACCACGAGCAGTACTTC. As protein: CASRSTGHHEQYF.

CDR3 bases: TGTGCCTGGAGGACCCCCGGGGAGCTGTTTTTT. Protein sequence: CAWRTPGELFF. The chain links TRBV30 to TRBJ2-2; D is ambiguous. The V end was cut by 3 bases, the J end by 6 bases, with 5 bases between. In germline, CDR1 is GTSNPN, CDR2 SVGIG (reference sequence). This CDR3 is built from 11 residues.

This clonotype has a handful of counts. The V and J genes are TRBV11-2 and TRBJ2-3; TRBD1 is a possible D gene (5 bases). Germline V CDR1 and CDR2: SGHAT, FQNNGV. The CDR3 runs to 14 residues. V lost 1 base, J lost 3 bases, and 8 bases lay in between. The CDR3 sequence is CASSLGQGTDTQYF. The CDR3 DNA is TGTGCCAGCAGCTTAGGGCAGGGTACAGATACGCAGTATTTT. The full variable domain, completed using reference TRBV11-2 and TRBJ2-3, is EAGVAQSPRYKIIEKRQSVAFWCNPISGHATLYWYQQILGQGPKLLIQFQNNGVVDDSQLPKDRFSAERLKGVDSTLKIQPAKLEDSAVYLCASSLGQGTDTQYFGPGTRLTVL.

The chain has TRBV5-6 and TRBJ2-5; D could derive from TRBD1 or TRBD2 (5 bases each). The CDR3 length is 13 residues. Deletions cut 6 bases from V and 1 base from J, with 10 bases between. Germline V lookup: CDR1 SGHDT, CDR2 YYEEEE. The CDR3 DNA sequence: TGTGCCAGCACAAGGGGAGCCCAAGAGACCCAGTACTTC. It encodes CASTRGAQETQYF. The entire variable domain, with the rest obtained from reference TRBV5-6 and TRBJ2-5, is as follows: DAGVTQSPTHLIKTRGQQVTLRCSPKSGHDTVSWYQQALGQGPQFIFQYYEEEERQRGNFPDRFSGHQFPNYSSELNVNALLLGDSALYLCASTRGAQETQYFGPGTRLLVL.

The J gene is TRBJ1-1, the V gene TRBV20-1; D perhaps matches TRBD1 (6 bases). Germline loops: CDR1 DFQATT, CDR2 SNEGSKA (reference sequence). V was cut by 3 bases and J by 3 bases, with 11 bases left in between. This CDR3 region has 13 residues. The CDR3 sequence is CSARGGADTEAFF. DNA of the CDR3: TGCAGTGCTAGGGGGGGGGCCGACACTGAAGCTTTCTTT.

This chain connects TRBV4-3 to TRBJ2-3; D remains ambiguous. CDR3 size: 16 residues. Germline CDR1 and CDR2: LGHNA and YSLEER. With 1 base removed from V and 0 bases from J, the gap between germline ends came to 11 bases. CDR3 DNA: TGCGCCAGCAGCCAAGGAGGCTCTAGGAGCACAGATACGCAGTATTTT. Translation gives CASSQGGSRSTDTQYF.